This T cell receptor beta chain was identified during a study of T cell responses to AZD1222 COVID-19 vaccine. Only in-frame clones appear in the TCRdb table, and some are missing; sequencing was by immunoSEQ multiplex PCR. The table includes roughly 130,000 clones, 88% detected once. The CDR3 has 16 amino acids. With 4 bases clipped from V and 7 bases from J, the junction kept 9 bases outside the gene matches. Germline V gives CDR1 SGHDN, CDR2 FVKESK. As regards this clone: The target antigen is unknown.

Study-wide results and caveats: Vaccination with two AZD1222 doses was followed by a rise in Spike-specific TCR breadth and depth.

This chain connects TRBV14 to TRBJ2-1; 11 bases agree with TRBD2. This TCR came from an adult in good health. This specimen was peripheral blood, taken on day 0 of MenACWY control vaccination. CDR3 loop: CASSLPLAGDTNEQFF. DNA for the CDR3: TGTGCCAGCAGCCTCCCACTAGCGGGAGATACTAATGAGCAGTTCTTC.